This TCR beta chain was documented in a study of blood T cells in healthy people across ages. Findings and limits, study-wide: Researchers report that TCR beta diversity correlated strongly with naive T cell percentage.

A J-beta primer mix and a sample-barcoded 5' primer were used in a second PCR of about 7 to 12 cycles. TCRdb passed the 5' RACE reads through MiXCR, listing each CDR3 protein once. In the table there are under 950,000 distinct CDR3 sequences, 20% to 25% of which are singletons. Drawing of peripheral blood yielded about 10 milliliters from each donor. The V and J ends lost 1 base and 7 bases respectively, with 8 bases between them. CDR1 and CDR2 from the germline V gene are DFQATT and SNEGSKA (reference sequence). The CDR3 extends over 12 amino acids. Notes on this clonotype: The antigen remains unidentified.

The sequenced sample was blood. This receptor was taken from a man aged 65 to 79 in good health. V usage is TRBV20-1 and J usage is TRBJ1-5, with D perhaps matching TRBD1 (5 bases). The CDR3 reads CSARAGLQPQHF. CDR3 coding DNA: TGCAGTGCTAGAGCAGGGTTGCAGCCCCAGCATTTT.